The 11 T cell receptor beta chains below come from one sample, sequenced in a study of CD8 T cells in ankylosing spondylitis. Overall study findings and caveats: About 8 highly homologous variants made up a TCR beta motif that seemed to typify ankylosing spondylitis blood.

TCRdb recomputed calls from the 5' RACE reads with MiXCR, one row per CDR3 protein. The data show roughly 350,000 distinct CDR3 sequences, approximately 8.2% seen once. No antigens are known for them. The sample consisted of blood, either unsorted or a sorted T cell fraction (not recorded which). The receptors derive from a male donor with ankylosing spondylitis.

This clonotype has at least ten counts. The chain employs TRBV4-2 and TRBJ1-1; no reliable D call. With 1 base removed from V and 4 bases from J, the gap between germline ends came to 19 bases. Per germline, CDR1 LGHNA and CDR2 YNFKEQ. CDR3 length: 17 amino acids. The chain's CDR3 is CASSQGRAIQVGTEAFF. The CDR3 DNA reads as TGTGCCAGCAGCCAAGGAAGGGCCATCCAGGTGGGCACTGAAGCTTTCTTT.

This clonotype has more than one count but fewer than ten. V usage is TRBV27 and J usage is TRBJ2-2, with 10 nucleotides matching TRBD2. This CDR3 region has 14 residues. Germline V gene data show CDR1 as MNHEY and CDR2 as SMNVEV (reference sequence). Unmatched junction bases numbered 6, after V lost 7 bases and J lost 7 bases. CDR3 DNA sequence: TGTGCCAGCACGACTAGCGGGTCAATCGGGGAGCTGTTTTTT. This translates into CASTTSGSIGELFF.

This clonotype appeared a few times. V gene TRBV11-3 combines with J gene TRBJ2-4; D may be TRBD1 (7 bases). The CDR3 contains 14 residues. CDR1 is SGHNT, CDR2 YENEEA, per germline. V lost 5 bases and J 9 bases, leaving 17 bases between the germline ends. CDR3 region: CASSLIAGGSIQYF. The DNA of the CDR3 is TGTGCCAGCAGCCTAATCGCAGGGGGGAGCATTCAGTACTTC.

This clonotype occurred many times. The rearrangement joins TRBV10-3 to TRBJ2-7, with D tentatively TRBD2 (7 bases). This CDR3 has 14 amino acids. V gave up 4 bases and J gave up 5 bases, with 15 bases separating them. The germline CDR1 and CDR2 sequences are ENHRY and SYGVKD. CDR3 sequence reads: CAISAKGGVDEQYF. For the CDR3, the DNA is TGTGCCATCAGTGCAAAAGGGGGGGTGGACGAGCAGTACTTC.

This clonotype came up a few times. The chain employs TRBV12-3 or TRBV12-4 and TRBJ2-1; 15 bases agree with TRBD2. The CDR3 extends over 20 amino acids. The junction had 18 bases not matched to a gene; V was cut back by 7 bases and J by 5 bases. CDR3: CASTSWLVRGTSGRNNEQFF. The CDR3 coding sequence is TGTGCCAGCACCTCTTGGCTTGTGCGGGGGACTAGCGGGAGGAACAATGAGCAGTTCTTC.

This clonotype showed up many times. The chain recombines TRBV9 with TRBJ2-7, with 8 bases aligning to TRBD2. V lost 0 bases, J lost 6 bases, and 17 bases stayed unmatched. Germline V lookup: CDR1 SGDLS, CDR2 YYNGEE. The CDR3 spans 18 residues. CDR3 residues: CASSVGPQPGLESGEQYF. The CDR3 DNA sequence: TGTGCCAGCAGCGTAGGCCCCCAACCGGGACTAGAATCCGGCGAGCAGTACTTC. Together with reference TRBV9 and TRBJ2-7, the CDR3 gives the full variable domain: DSGVTQTPKHLITATGQRVTLRCSPRSGDLSVYWYQQSLDQGLQFLIQYYNGEERAKGNILERFSAQQFPDLHSELNLSSLELGDSALYFCASSVGPQPGLESGEQYFGPGTRLTVT.

V usage is TRBV3-1 and J usage is TRBJ2-3; no clear D. The CDR3 extends over 13 amino acids. In germline, CDR1 is LGHDT, CDR2 YNNKEL (reference sequence). The germline V and J ends were trimmed by 2 bases and 10 bases, with 13 bases remaining between them. The CDR3: CASSQRSFAPQYF. The CDR3 DNA is TGTGCCAGCAGCCAAAGATCGTTTGCACCGCAGTATTTT.

The chain joins TRBV12-5 to TRBJ1-6; D possibly corresponds to TRBD1 (6 bases). CDR1 and CDR2 (germline): LGHNT, FRNRAP. Deletions cut 0 bases from V and 8 bases from J, with 14 bases between. The CDR3 consists of 16 residues. The CDR3 nucleotides read TGTGCTAGTGGTTTGGTCCCACAGGGATTTGATTCACCCCTCCACTTT. This gives the protein CASGLVPQGFDSPLHF.

This chain joins TRBV29-1 and TRBJ2-1; possible D gene TRBD1, 6 bases. The CDR3 loop spans 15 amino acids. The ends were cut back, 3 bases at V and 3 bases at J, with 15 bases in the middle. The germline V gene encodes CDR1 SQVTM and CDR2 ANQGSEA. CDR3 bases: TGCAGCGTTGATACCCCCAGGGGATACTACAATGAGCAGTTCTTC. Its translation: CSVDTPRGYYNEQFF.

This clonotype was picked up many times. The gene calls are TRBV4-3 and TRBJ1-1; D unresolved. Germline V gene data show CDR1 as LGHNA and CDR2 as YSLEER. Trimming shortened V by 1 base and J by 5 bases, and 2 bases separated the two germline ends. This CDR3 has 11 amino acids. The CDR3 DNA reads as TGCGCCAGCAGCCAAGGGACTGAAGCTTTCTTT. This sequence encodes CASSQGTEAFF.

This clonotype appeared a few times. The rearrangement joins TRBV3-1 to TRBJ2-1; either TRBD1 or TRBD2 may fit D (6 bases each). Trimming took 5 bases from V and 0 from J, leaving 23 bases between them. The CDR3 totals 19 residues. Germline CDR1 is LGHDT and CDR2 is YNNKEL (reference sequence). CDR3 sequence reads: CASSTTQLQGGSSYNEQFF. In DNA, the CDR3 is TGTGCCAGCAGCACTACCCAATTACAGGGAGGAAGCTCCTACAATGAGCAGTTCTTC.